The clone carrying this T cell receptor beta chain has only a few counts. The antigen is undetermined. This sample is part of a study of shared clonotypes between healthy human individuals. Libraries were prepared by immunoSEQ multiplex PCR; TCRdb keeps only in-frame clonotypes and omits some of them. The sample has 2 million to 3 million clones; 80% to 95% are singletons. Notes on the study in general: Clonotypes shared by all four sorted-subset donors had higher generation probabilities than non-shared clonotypes.

Partitioning of CD4+ cells yielded a CD45RA+ naive subset and a CD45RA-negative memory subset. V was shortened by 1 base and J by 4 bases, with 10 bases between the two germline ends. Germline CDR1 SEHNR, CDR2 FQNEAQ (reference sequence). There are 14 residues in the CDR3. The gene calls are TRBV7-9 and TRBJ1-1; no definite D call. The sequenced sample was naive CD4+ T cells from PBMCs. Subset defined: CD45RA+ positively selected. The TCR originated in a man aged 18 to 35 in good health. Some clones in this sample may be carry-over from other donors' samples. The CDR3, as DNA: TGTGCCAGCAGCTTAGGGGGTACGAGCACTGAAGCTTTCTTT. This codes for CASSLGGTSTEAFF.